Listed here are 17 T cell receptor beta chains from one sample, sequenced in a study of blood T cell repertoires in COVID-19. Libraries were prepared by immunoSEQ multiplex PCR; TCRdb keeps only in-frame clonotypes and omits some of them. The sample lists approximately 470,000 clones; 75% to 90% were seen once. The sequenced sample was peripheral blood. These receptors all stem from a human donor in a cohort sampled during active COVID-19.

The CDR3 DNA reads TGTGCCAGCAGTTCCCTAGCGGGAAAGTACCAAGAGACCCAGTACTTC. Translation: CASSSLAGKYQETQYF. The genes are TRBV28 and TRBJ2-5, with 9 nucleotides matching TRBD2. The CDR3 extends over 16 amino acids. Trimming cost V 4 bases and J 0 bases; bases outside gene matches: 6. Germline V gives CDR1 MDHEN, CDR2 SYDVKM. Variable domain in full (rest from reference TRBV28 and TRBJ2-5): DVKVTQSSRYLVKRTGEKVFLECVQDMDHENMFWYRQDPGLGLRLIYFSYDVKMKEKGDIPEGYSVSREKKERFSLILESASTNQTSMYLCASSSLAGKYQETQYFGPGTRLLVL.

Only one count was recorded for this clone. This chain joins TRBV7-8 and TRBJ2-7; 9 nucleotides agree with TRBD2. CDR3 length equals 15 residues. V was clipped by 3 bases and J by 3 bases; unmatched bases: 6. Per germline, CDR1 SGHVS and CDR2 FQNEAQ. The CDR3 DNA sequence: TGTGCCAGCAGCTTTAGCGCGGGAGGGTTCTACGAGCAGTACTTC. It yields the protein CASSFSAGGFYEQYF.

This clone was counted a single time. The V gene is TRBV19, the J gene TRBJ2-5, with 14 bases that match TRBD2. The CDR3 consists of 17 residues. The V gene's germline CDR1 is LNHDA and CDR2 SQIVND (reference sequence). The J segment lost 6 bases and the V segment lost 6 bases, leaving 12 bases of the junction unmatched. CDR3 sequence: CASSRAGTSGSGKTQYF. The CDR3 region has the DNA TGTGCCAGTAGCCGGGCCGGGACTAGCGGGAGTGGGAAGACCCAGTACTTC. The entire variable domain, with the rest obtained from reference TRBV19 and TRBJ2-5, is as follows: DGGITQSPKYLFRKEGQNVTLSCEQNLNHDAMYWYRQDPGQGLRLIYYSQIVNDFQKGDIAEGYSVSREKKESFPLTVTSAQKNPTAFYLCASSRAGTSGSGKTQYFGPGTRLLVL.

This clone was detected only a few times. This chain connects TRBV7-9 to TRBJ1-1; 7 bases agree with TRBD1. The CDR3 has 14 residues. Germline assignment: CDR1 SEHNR and CDR2 FQNEAQ (reference sequence). V gave up 5 bases and J gave up 4 bases; unmatched junction bases: 7. The chain's CDR3 is CASSATGASTEAFF. For the CDR3, the DNA is TGTGCCAGCAGCGCCACAGGGGCAAGCACTGAAGCTTTCTTT.

This chain links TRBV28 with TRBJ1-2, with D possibly TRBD1 on 6 matching bases. Per the germline V gene, CDR1 is MDHEN and CDR2 is SYDVKM. CDR3 size: 15 residues. V was clipped by 6 bases and J by 0 bases, with 14 bases between them. The DNA for the CDR3 is TGTGCCAGCAGCCCCGGGGGGCCCTCTAACTATGGCTACACCTTC. It translates to CASSPGGPSNYGYTF.

This chain connects TRBV5-1 to TRBJ2-7, with 8 bases aligning to TRBD2. Germline V CDR1 and CDR2: SGHRS, YFSETQ. CDR3 length: 12 amino acids. The V segment lost 1 base and the J segment 7 bases; nucleotides outside the gene matches: 1. Here the CDR3 DNA reads TGCGCCAGCAGCTTGCCTAGCGGGGAGCAGTACTTC. Protein sequence: CASSLPSGEQYF.

The chain links TRBV3-1 (or the pseudogene TRBV3-2) to TRBJ1-2; 7 bases map to TRBD1. The CDR3 sequence is 17 residues long. Trimming took 4 bases from V and 4 from J; bases not matched to a gene: 15. Germline CDR1 reads LGHDT; CDR2 reads YNNKEL (reference sequence). The CDR3, as DNA: TGTGCCAGCAGCCTACCCGGGACAGACTCCTTCCCCTATGGCTACACCTTC. Its protein product is CASSLPGTDSFPYGYTF.

The chain uses TRBV10-3 and TRBJ2-2, with unresolved D. Germline assignment: CDR1 ENHRY and CDR2 SYGVKD. This CDR3 comprises 14 residues. Trimming shortened V by 8 bases and J by 5 bases, and 15 bases separated the two germline ends. In DNA, the CDR3 is TGTGCCATCTCCACAGTACGTCGGACCGGGGAGCTGTTTTTT. This encodes CAISTVRRTGELFF.

This chain connects TRBV7-2 to TRBJ2-1; 7 bases fit TRBD2. Losses at the gene ends were 4 bases for V and 6 bases for J; bases not matched to a gene: 12. CDR1 is SGHTA and CDR2 is FQGNSA in the germline V gene. The CDR3 runs 16 residues. The CDR3 region is CASSSDVAGFGNEQFF. In DNA, the CDR3 is TGTGCCAGCAGCTCGGATGTAGCGGGTTTTGGCAATGAGCAGTTCTTC.

This clone has a handful of counts. CDR3 sequence: CASTLRGGQGNQPQHF. The CDR3 DNA reads as TGTGCCAGTACCCTTCGGGGGGGGCAGGGCAATCAGCCCCAGCATTTT. V gene TRBV19 combines with J gene TRBJ1-5, with a weak D call TRBD1 (6 bases). CDR1 and CDR2 from the germline V gene are LNHDA and SQIVND (reference sequence). Trimming pared 7 bases from V and 2 bases from J, leaving 18 bases between. The CDR3 has 16 amino acids. The entire variable domain, with the rest obtained from reference TRBV19 and TRBJ1-5, is as follows: DGGITQSPKYLFRKEGQNVTLSCEQNLNHDAMYWYRQDPGQGLRLIYYSQIVNDFQKGDIAEGYSVSREKKESFPLTVTSAQKNPTAFYLCASTLRGGQGNQPQHFGDGTRLSIL.

This rearrangement joins TRBV14 to TRBJ1-2; 9 nucleotides line up with TRBD1. CDR3 length equals 17 residues. V trimming: 4 bases; J trimming: 8 bases; junction bases outside the gene matches: 17. Germline V CDR1 and CDR2: SGHDN, FVKESK. The CDR3 DNA reads TGTGCCAGCAGCCCAAATCTTCTGGGACAGGGATCAGGAGGCTACACCTTC. Translating it yields CASSPNLLGQGSGGYTF.

This sequence joins TRBV12-5 and TRBJ2-7, with 7 bases fitting TRBD1. Germline V gives CDR1 LGHNT, CDR2 FRNRAP. The CDR3 spans 17 residues. After removal of 0 bases from V and 0 bases from J, the junction contained 8 bases not matched to a gene. CDR3 DNA sequence: TGTGCTAGTGGTTTGGTACGACAGGGCACAGACTCCTACGAGCAGTACTTC. It translates to CASGLVRQGTDSYEQYF.

The chain uses TRBV27 and TRBJ2-3; 12 nucleotides match TRBD2. J gave up 3 bases and V 8 bases, and 9 bases lay outside the gene matches. Germline CDR1 MNHEY, CDR2 SMNVEV (reference sequence). The CDR3 extends over 16 amino acids. The CDR3 loop is CASYGLAGSETDTQYF. The CDR3 DNA reads as TGTGCCAGCTACGGACTAGCGGGAAGTGAAACAGATACGCAGTATTTT.

As DNA, the CDR3 is TGCGCCAGCAGCCTGAACAGGGACATAGCCCACAATGAGCAGTTCTTC. Encoded protein: CASSLNRDIAHNEQFF. This chain joins TRBV5-1 and TRBJ2-1, with a possible D match to TRBD1 (6 bases). Germline V gene lookup returns CDR1 SGHRS and CDR2 YFSETQ. The ends were cut back, 4 bases at V and 5 bases at J, with 19 bases in the middle. CDR3 length equals 16 residues.

This clone is a singleton in its sample. The CDR3 protein is CASSLEGQGNNEQFF. The CDR3 nucleotides read TGCGCCAGCAGCTTGGAGGGACAGGGAAACAATGAGCAGTTCTTC. This chain links TRBV5-1 with TRBJ2-1, with 9 bases aligning to TRBD1. Germline CDR1 is SGHRS and CDR2 is YFSETQ. Unmatched junction bases numbered 3, after V lost 0 bases and J lost 5 bases. The length of the CDR3 is 15 residues.

The gene calls are TRBV5-4 and TRBJ1-4; D possibly corresponds to TRBD1 (5 bases). This CDR3 has 15 residues. Germline V gene sequence: CDR1 SGHNT, CDR2 YYREEE (reference sequence). The ends were cut back, 4 bases at V and 7 bases at J, with 17 bases in the middle. This CDR3 is CASSAGGGASEKLFF. Here the CDR3 DNA reads TGTGCCAGCAGCGCGGGGGGTGGAGCGAGTGAAAAACTGTTTTTT.

The rearrangement joins TRBV3-1 (or the pseudogene TRBV3-2) to TRBJ1-1; maybe TRBD1 (6 bases). V lost 4 bases and J lost 1, with 13 bases in between. Germline V gene data show CDR1 as LGHDT and CDR2 as YNNKEL (reference sequence). CDR3 length: 15 amino acids. This CDR3 reads CASSLLRTANTEAFF. Here the CDR3 DNA reads TGTGCCAGCAGCCTCCTCCGGACAGCGAACACTGAAGCTTTCTTT.